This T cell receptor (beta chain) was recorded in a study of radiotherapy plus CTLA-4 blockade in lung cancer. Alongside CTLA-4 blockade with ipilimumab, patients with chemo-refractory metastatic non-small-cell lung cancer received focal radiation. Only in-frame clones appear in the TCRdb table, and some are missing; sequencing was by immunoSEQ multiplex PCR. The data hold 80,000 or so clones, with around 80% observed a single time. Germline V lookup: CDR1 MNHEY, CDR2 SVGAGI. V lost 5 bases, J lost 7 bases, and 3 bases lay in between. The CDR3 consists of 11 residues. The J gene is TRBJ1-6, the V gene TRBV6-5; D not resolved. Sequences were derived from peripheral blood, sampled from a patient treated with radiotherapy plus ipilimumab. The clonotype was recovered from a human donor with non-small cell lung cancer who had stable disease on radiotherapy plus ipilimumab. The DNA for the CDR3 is TGTGCCAGCAGTCACAATTCACCCCTCCACTTT. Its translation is CASSHNSPLHF.